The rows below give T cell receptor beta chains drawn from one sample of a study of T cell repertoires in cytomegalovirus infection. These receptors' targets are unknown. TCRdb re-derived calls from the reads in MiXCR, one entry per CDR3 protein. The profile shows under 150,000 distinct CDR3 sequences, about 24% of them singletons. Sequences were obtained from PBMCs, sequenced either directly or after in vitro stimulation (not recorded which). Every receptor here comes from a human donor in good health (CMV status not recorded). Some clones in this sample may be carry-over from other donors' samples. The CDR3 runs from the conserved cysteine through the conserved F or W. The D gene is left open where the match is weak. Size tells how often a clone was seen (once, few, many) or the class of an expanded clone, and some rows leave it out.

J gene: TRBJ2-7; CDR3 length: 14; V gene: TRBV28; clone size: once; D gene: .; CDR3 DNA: TGTGCCAGCAGTTTTGGCTCCAGCTCCTACGAGCAGTACTTC; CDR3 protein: CASSFGSSSYEQYF
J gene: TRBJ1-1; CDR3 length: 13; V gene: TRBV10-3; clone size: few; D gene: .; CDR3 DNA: TGTGCCATCGAAAGGGCGGATAGCACTGAAGCTTTCTTT; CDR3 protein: CAIERADSTEAFF
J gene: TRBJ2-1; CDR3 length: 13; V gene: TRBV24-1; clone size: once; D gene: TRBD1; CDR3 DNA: TGTGCCACCAGGTCACAGGGGGCCGATGAGCAGTTCTTC; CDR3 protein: CATRSQGADEQFF
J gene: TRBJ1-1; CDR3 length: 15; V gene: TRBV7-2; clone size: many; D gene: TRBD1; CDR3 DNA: TGTGCCAGCAGCTATAGATCGACAGGGGTTGGTGAAGCTTTCTTT; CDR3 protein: CASSYRSTGVGEAFF
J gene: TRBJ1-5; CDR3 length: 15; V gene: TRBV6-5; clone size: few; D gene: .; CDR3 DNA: TGTGCCAGCAGTTACTCGGGTCAGGTCGGCCAGCCCCAGCATTTT; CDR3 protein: CASSYSGQVGQPQHF
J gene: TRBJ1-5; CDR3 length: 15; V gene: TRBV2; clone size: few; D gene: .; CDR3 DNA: TGTGCCAGCAGTGAAGATCAACAGAGCAATCAGCCCCAGCATTTT; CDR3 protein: CASSEDQQSNQPQHF
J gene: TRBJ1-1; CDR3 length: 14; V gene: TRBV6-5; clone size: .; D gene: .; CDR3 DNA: TGTGCCAGCAGTTACACTACTCCCCGGGGATCTGCTTTCTTT; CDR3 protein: CASSYTTPRGSAFF
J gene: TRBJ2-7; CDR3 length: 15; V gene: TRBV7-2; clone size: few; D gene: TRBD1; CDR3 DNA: TGTGCCAGCAGCTCACCGACAGGGGGAGCCTACGAGCAGTACTTC; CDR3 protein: CASSSPTGGAYEQYF
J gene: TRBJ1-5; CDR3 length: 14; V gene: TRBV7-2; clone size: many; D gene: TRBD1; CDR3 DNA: TGTGCCAGCAGCCTAACAGGGGGAGGTCAGCCCCAGCATTTT; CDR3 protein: CASSLTGGGQPQHF
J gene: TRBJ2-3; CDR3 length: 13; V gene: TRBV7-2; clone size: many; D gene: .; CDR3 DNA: TGTGCCAGCACCGAACGGGGGACAGATACGCAGTATTTT; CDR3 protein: CASTERGTDTQYF
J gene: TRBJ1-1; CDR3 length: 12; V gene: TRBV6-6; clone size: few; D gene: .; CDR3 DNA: TGTGCCAGCAGTTACGTCAGGGGCTCGGCTTTCTTT; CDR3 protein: CASSYVRGSAFF
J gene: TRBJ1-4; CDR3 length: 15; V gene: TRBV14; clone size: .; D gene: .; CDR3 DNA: TGTGCCAGCAGCCAAAACAGTGCAACTAATGAAAAACTGTTTTTT; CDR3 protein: CASSQNSATNEKLFF
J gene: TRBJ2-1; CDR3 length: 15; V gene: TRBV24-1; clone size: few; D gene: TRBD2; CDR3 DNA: TGTGCCACCAGTGATTTAGGGACTAGGGGCAATGAGCAGTTCTTC; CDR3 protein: CATSDLGTRGNEQFF
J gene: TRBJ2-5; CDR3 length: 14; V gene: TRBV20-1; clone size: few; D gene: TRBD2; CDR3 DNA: TGCAGTGCGGCCCACGGGGGGGGAGGAGAGACCCAGTACTTC; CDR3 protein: CSAAHGGGGETQYF
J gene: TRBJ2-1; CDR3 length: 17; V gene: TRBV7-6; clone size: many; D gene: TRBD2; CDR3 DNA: TGTGCCAGCAGCTTAGTACTAGCGGAGAATGGCTACAATGAGCAGTTCTTC; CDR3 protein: CASSLVLAENGYNEQFF
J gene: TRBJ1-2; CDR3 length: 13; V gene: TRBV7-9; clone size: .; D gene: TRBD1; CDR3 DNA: TGTGCCAGCAGCCCGGACAGGGTAAATGGCTACACCTTC; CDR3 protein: CASSPDRVNGYTF
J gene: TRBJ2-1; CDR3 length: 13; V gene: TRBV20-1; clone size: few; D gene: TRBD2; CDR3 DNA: TGCAGTGCTCAGCATAGCGGGAGGGCGGTGGAGTTCTTC; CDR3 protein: CSAQHSGRAVEFF
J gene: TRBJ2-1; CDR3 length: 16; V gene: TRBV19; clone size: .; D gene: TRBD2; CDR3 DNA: TGTGCCAGTAGCCGGTCACTAGCGGGAGGAAGGAATGAGCAGTTCTTC; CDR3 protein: CASSRSLAGGRNEQFF
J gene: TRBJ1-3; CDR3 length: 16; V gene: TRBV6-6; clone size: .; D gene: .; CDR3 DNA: TGTGCCAGCAGAAAACATCAGGGCCTCTCTGGAAACACCATATATTTT; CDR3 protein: CASRKHQGLSGNTIYF
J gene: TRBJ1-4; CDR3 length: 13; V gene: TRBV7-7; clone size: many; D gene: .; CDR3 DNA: TGTGCTAGCAGCCGCGCCAGGAATGAAAAACTGTTTTTT; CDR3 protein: CASSRARNEKLFF
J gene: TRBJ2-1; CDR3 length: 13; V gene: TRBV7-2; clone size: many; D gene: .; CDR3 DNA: TGTGCCAGCAGCGCCGCCGGACGGGTGGAGCAGTTCTTC; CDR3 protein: CASSAAGRVEQFF
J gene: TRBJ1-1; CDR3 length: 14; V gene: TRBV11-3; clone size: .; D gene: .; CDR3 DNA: TGTGCCAGCAGCTTGGGCAGGGCGAACACTGAAGCTTTCTTT; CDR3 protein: CASSLGRANTEAFF
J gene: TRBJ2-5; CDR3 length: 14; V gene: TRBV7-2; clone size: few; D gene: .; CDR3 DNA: TGTGCCAGCAGCTCTTACTCTGACGGGGAGACCCAGTACTTC; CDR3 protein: CASSSYSDGETQYF
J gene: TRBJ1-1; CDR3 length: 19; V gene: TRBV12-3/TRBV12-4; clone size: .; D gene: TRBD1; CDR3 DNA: TGTGCCAGCAGTTTGGGGACAGGGGGCTTAATAACCCCCGGACCTGAAGCTTTCTTT; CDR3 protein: CASSLGTGGLITPGPEAFF
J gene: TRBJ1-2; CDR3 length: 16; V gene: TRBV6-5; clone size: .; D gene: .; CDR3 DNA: TGTGCCAGCAGCAATACCCCTTTGGACGGGCACTATGGCTACACCTTC; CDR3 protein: CASSNTPLDGHYGYTF
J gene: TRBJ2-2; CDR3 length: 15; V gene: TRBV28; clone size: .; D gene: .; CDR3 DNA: TGTGCCAGCAGTAACGCCGTATTGGGGACCGGGGAGCTGTTTTTT; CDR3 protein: CASSNAVLGTGELFF
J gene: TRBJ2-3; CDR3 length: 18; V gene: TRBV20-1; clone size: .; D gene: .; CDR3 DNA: TGCAGTGCTAGTGCTTTGGCACTAGTCTTGGGCCACACAGATACGCAGTATTTT; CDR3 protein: CSASALALVLGHTDTQYF
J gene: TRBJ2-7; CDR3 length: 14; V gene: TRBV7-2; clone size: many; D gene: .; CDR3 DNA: TGTGCCAGCAGCTTAGCCCCTGGAAACTACGAGCAGTACTTC; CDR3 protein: CASSLAPGNYEQYF
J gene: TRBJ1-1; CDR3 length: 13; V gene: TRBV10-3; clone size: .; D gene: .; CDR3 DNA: TGTGCCATCAGTGAGCAGGGTACCACTGAAGCTTTCTTT; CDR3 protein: CAISEQGTTEAFF